The 32 T cell receptor beta chains below come from one sample, sequenced in a study of cytomegalovirus exposure and HLA in healthy donors. Measured with immunoSEQ multiplex PCR; TCRdb has only the in-frame clones, and not every one. The sample holds some 170,000 clones; around 96% are singletons and the top ten take roughly 0.83%. The sample was PBMCs. These receptors were collected from a woman aged 18-29 years in good health and CMV-seronegative.

The chain is built from TRBV14 and TRBJ2-3; D call uncertain. Germline CDR1 SGHDN, CDR2 FVKESK. Between the trimmed V and J ends, which lost 4 bases and 2 bases, there was a span of 16 bases. This CDR3 has 16 residues. The CDR3 is CASSLSRARSTDTQYF. For the CDR3, the DNA is TGTGCCAGCAGCCTAAGCCGTGCGCGGTCCACAGATACGCAGTATTTT.

This chain connects TRBV5-1 to TRBJ2-5; the match to TRBD2 covers 13 bases. The V gene's germline CDR1 is SGHRS and CDR2 YFSETQ. The J segment lost 4 bases and the V segment lost 2 bases, leaving 14 bases of the junction unmatched. The CDR3 consists of 19 residues. CDR3 sequence reads: CASSFPGTSGDHRLETQYF. Written as DNA, the CDR3 is TGCGCCAGCAGCTTCCCCGGGACTAGCGGGGACCACCGATTAGAGACCCAGTACTTC.

The V and J genes are TRBV4-2 and TRBJ2-3, with 12 bases that match TRBD2. There are 16 residues in the CDR3. With 1 base clipped from V and 8 bases from J, the junction kept 7 bases outside the gene matches. From germline, CDR1 is LGHNA and CDR2 YNFKEQ. In DNA form, the CDR3 reads TGTGCCAGCAGCCAAGCCACTAGCGGGGGGAGGGGTACGCAGTATTTT. This encodes CASSQATSGGRGTQYF.

The rearrangement links TRBV7-2 to TRBJ2-5; 8 nucleotides agree with TRBD2. The germline CDR1 and CDR2 sequences are SGHTA and FQGNSA. V trimming: 0 bases; J trimming: 4 bases; junction bases outside the gene matches: 10. There are 17 residues in the CDR3. The CDR3 region is CASSLASSGGQGETQYF. The CDR3 DNA reads TGTGCCAGCAGCTTAGCGTCGAGCGGGGGTCAGGGAGAGACCCAGTACTTC.

This chain connects TRBV7-2 to TRBJ2-5, with a weak D call TRBD1 (6 bases). CDR3 length: 13 residues. Trimming removed 2 bases at V and 7 bases at J, with 11 bases between. CDR1 SGHTA and CDR2 FQGNSA come from the germline V gene. CDR3 sequence reads: CASSLSGGGTQYF. The CDR3 DNA sequence: TGTGCCAGCAGCTTAAGTGGGGGCGGGACCCAGTACTTC.

The genes are TRBV5-6 and TRBJ1-2, with TRBD1 identical over 7 bases. The CDR3 extends over 14 amino acids. Trimming at V came to 4 bases and at J to 5 bases, leaving 8 bases not matched to a gene. Germline CDR1 is SGHDT and CDR2 is YYEEEE. CDR3: CASSRGQSFYGYTF. The CDR3 coding sequence is TGTGCCAGCAGCCGGGGACAGTCCTTTTATGGCTACACCTTC.

The chain has TRBV7-2 and TRBJ2-3; TRBD2 matches at 9 bases. The V and J ends lost 5 bases and 1 base, in that order; junction bases with no gene match: 4. The germline gives CDR1 SGHTA, CDR2 FQGNSA. The CDR3 contains 15 residues. CDR3 in DNA: TGTGCCAGCAGCACAGAGCGGGGGGGCACAGATACGCAGTATTTT. It encodes CASSTERGGTDTQYF. Drawing the rest from reference TRBV7-2 and TRBJ2-3, the complete variable domain is GAGVSQSPSNKVTEKGKDVELRCDPISGHTALYWYRQSLGQGLEFLIYFQGNSAPDKSGLPSDRFSAERTGGSVSTLTIQRTQQEDSAVYLCASSTERGGTDTQYFGPGTRLTVL.

This chain joins TRBV5-1 and TRBJ1-1, with 7 bases lining up with TRBD1. Germline V gives CDR1 SGHRS, CDR2 YFSETQ. This CDR3 is 15 amino acids long. The ends lost 4 bases at V and 0 bases at J; junction bases unmatched: 6. CDR3 nucleotide sequence: TGCGCCAGCAGCCGACAGGGTGAAATGAACACTGAAGCTTTCTTT. Its translation: CASSRQGEMNTEAFF.

This chain joins TRBV7-9 and TRBJ2-3; D possibly corresponds to TRBD1 (5 bases). V was shortened by 2 bases and J by 1 base, with 10 bases between the two germline ends. Germline CDR1 and CDR2: SEHNR and FQNEAQ (reference sequence). The CDR3 sequence is 15 residues long. The CDR3 here is CASSLRQGGTDTQYF. DNA of the CDR3: TGTGCCAGCAGCTTACGGCAGGGCGGCACAGATACGCAGTATTTT.

This chain joins TRBV2 and TRBJ1-1; no firm D call. V gave up 9 bases and J gave up 9 bases, with 11 bases separating them. CDR3 length: 10 amino acids. Germline V gene data show CDR1 as SNHLY and CDR2 as FYNNEI. This CDR3 reads CARPPAKAFF. The DNA of the CDR3 is TGTGCCAGGCCCCCTGCTAAAGCTTTCTTT.

The chain is built from TRBV4-3 and TRBJ1-2; D is perhaps TRBD1 (5 bases). Trimming cost V 1 base and J 3 bases, with 12 bases left between them. Germline lookup yields CDR1 LGHNA and CDR2 YSLEER. The CDR3 length is 15 residues. CDR3 nucleotides: TGCGCCAGCAGCCAAGTAGGGGTAAACCACTATGGCTACACCTTC. It codes for CASSQVGVNHYGYTF.

CDR3 nucleotide sequence: TGTGCCAGCAGCCCGGGACAGGGGGCCTACGAGCAGTACTTC. This gives the protein CASSPGQGAYEQYF. The V gene is TRBV13, the J gene TRBJ2-7; 11 bases match TRBD1. V shed 5 bases and J 2 bases; nucleotides not matched to a gene: 2. Germline V gives CDR1 PRHDT, CDR2 FYEKMQ (reference sequence). This CDR3 is built from 14 residues. Drawing the rest from reference TRBV13 and TRBJ2-7, the complete variable domain is AAGVIQSPRHLIKEKRETATLKCYPIPRHDTVYWYQQGPGQDPQFLISFYEKMQSDKGSIPDRFSAQQFSDYHSELNMSSLELGDSALYFCASSPGQGAYEQYFGPGTRLTVT.

This clone was observed a single time. This chain links TRBV7-9 with TRBJ2-1; no definite D call. The CDR3 has 13 amino acids. The germline V and J ends were trimmed by 1 base and 5 bases, with 6 bases remaining between them. CDR1 is SEHNR and CDR2 is FQNEAQ in the germline V gene (reference sequence). CDR3 nucleotides: TGTGCCAGCAGCTTAGACTATAACAATGAGCAGTTCTTC. It codes for CASSLDYNNEQFF.

The rearrangement joins TRBV4-1 to TRBJ1-2, with 9 bases lining up with TRBD1. J gave up 5 bases and V 3 bases, and 7 bases lay outside the gene matches. The V gene's germline CDR1 is MGHRA and CDR2 YSYEKL. The CDR3 is 15 amino acids. The CDR3 DNA reads TGCGCCAGCAGCCAGACACAGGGGGCGTCTTATGGCTACACCTTC. Translated: CASSQTQGASYGYTF.

The gene calls are TRBV27 and TRBJ1-1; 7 bases are shared with TRBD1. V trimming: 3 bases; J trimming: 2 bases; junction bases outside the gene matches: 3. CDR3 size: 14 residues. Germline V gene sequence: CDR1 MNHEY, CDR2 SMNVEV (reference sequence). As DNA, the CDR3 is TGTGCCAGCAGTTTTAGGGGGCTAAACACTGAAGCTTTCTTT. Protein sequence: CASSFRGLNTEAFF.

V usage is TRBV25-1 and J usage is TRBJ1-1; 11 bases fit TRBD1. V lost 2 bases to trimming and J lost 0 bases; unmatched junction nucleotides: 8. The CDR3 is 18 amino acids. Looked up from germline, CDR1 is MGHDK and CDR2 is SYGVNS. The CDR3 DNA follows: TGTGCCAGCAGTGAACCGGGGACAGGGGGTGGGATGAACACTGAAGCTTTCTTT. Translating gives CASSEPGTGGGMNTEAFF. Drawing the rest from reference TRBV25-1 and TRBJ1-1, the complete variable domain is EADIYQTPRYLVIGTGKKITLECSQTMGHDKMYWYQQDPGMELHLIHYSYGVNSTEKGDLSSESTVSRIRTEHFPLTLESARPSHTSQYLCASSEPGTGGGMNTEAFFGQGTRLTVV.

A remark on this clone: The same CDR3 is also encoded by other DNA sequences in this sample. This chain uses TRBV6-5 with TRBJ2-1; 9 bases map to TRBD2. The V and J ends lost 6 bases and 6 bases, in that order; junction bases with no gene match: 3. The CDR3 length is 13 residues. From germline, CDR1 is MNHEY and CDR2 SVGAGI. The CDR3 is CASRERGVNEQFF. The CDR3 DNA reads TGTGCCAGCAGGGAGCGGGGGGTCAATGAGCAGTTCTTC.

This chain joins TRBV6-1 and TRBJ1-2; 7 bases are a match to TRBD1. Looked up from germline, CDR1 is MNHNS and CDR2 is SASEGT. The CDR3 has 16 residues. Trimming cost V 0 bases and J 4 bases; bases outside gene matches: 8. CDR3 bases: TGTGCCAGCAGTGAAGCTCCGGACAGGCGTACCTATGGCTACACCTTC. Residues: CASSEAPDRRTYGYTF.

CDR3 loop: CSATIRGEQYF. The CDR3 DNA is TGCAGTGCTACAATCCGGGGCGAGCAGTACTTC. This sequence joins TRBV20-1 and TRBJ2-7, with D possibly being TRBD2 (5 bases). This CDR3 is 11 amino acids long. From germline, CDR1 is DFQATT and CDR2 SNEGSKA (reference sequence). Trimming took 4 bases from V and 6 from J, leaving 10 bases between them.

This CDR3 is CASSLHPLNTEAFF. In DNA, the CDR3 is TGCGCCAGCAGCTTGCATCCCCTGAACACTGAAGCTTTCTTT. This rearrangement joins TRBV5-1 to TRBJ1-1, with D unresolved. V was shortened by 1 base and J by 0 bases, with 7 bases between the two germline ends. Germline lookup yields CDR1 SGHRS and CDR2 YFSETQ. CDR3 length: 14 residues.

This clone showed up just once. V gene TRBV29-1 combines with J gene TRBJ2-7; 9 nucleotides agree with TRBD1. Germline CDR1 is SQVTM and CDR2 is ANQGSEA. With V trimmed by 7 bases and J by 4 bases, 5 bases remained unmatched. The CDR3 loop spans 12 amino acids. In DNA form, the CDR3 reads TGCAGCGCCACGGGACAGGGATACGAGCAGTACTTC. Amino acids: CSATGQGYEQYF.

This clone was seen only once. The sample has other DNA sequences that encode this CDR3 too. The rearrangement links TRBV7-6 to TRBJ1-2; 7 nucleotides match TRBD1. With V trimmed by 5 bases and J by 2 bases, 5 bases remained unmatched. Germline V gives CDR1 SGHVS, CDR2 FNYEAQ. The CDR3 runs 14 residues. The CDR3 bases are TGTGCCAGCAGCAGCGGACAGGCCAACTATGGCTACACCTTC. This translates into CASSSGQANYGYTF.

This rearrangement joins TRBV5-4 to TRBJ2-7; no reliable D call. The ends were cut back, 1 base at V and 6 bases at J, with 14 bases in the middle. The V gene's germline CDR1 is SGHNT and CDR2 YYREEE (reference sequence). This CDR3 has 14 residues. CDR3 in amino acids: CASSLSPPASEQYF. CDR3 DNA: TGTGCCAGCAGCTTGAGCCCTCCCGCATCCGAGCAGTACTTC.

CDR3 loop: CASSPRRQEMNNEKLFF. DNA of the CDR3: TGTGCCAGCTCACCGCGACGACAGGAAATGAATAATGAAAAACTGTTTTTT. The chain has TRBV18 and TRBJ1-4, with a tentative D call TRBD1 (6 bases). Per the germline V gene, CDR1 is KGHSH and CDR2 is LQKENI. Trimming removed 3 bases from V and 4 bases from J, with 18 bases in between. The CDR3 spans 17 residues.

CDR3 sequence reads: CASSVSKVGGVHEQYF. The CDR3 DNA sequence: TGTGCCAGCTCGGTCTCTAAGGTTGGCGGGGTACACGAGCAGTACTTC. V is TRBV18 and J is TRBJ2-7; the D gene is possibly TRBD2 (6 bases). CDR3 length: 16 amino acids. Germline assignment: CDR1 KGHSH and CDR2 LQKENI. V lost 6 bases and J 5 bases, leaving 23 bases between the germline ends.

The genes are TRBV5-4 and TRBJ2-7; D unresolved. Germline CDR1 SGHNT, CDR2 YYREEE (reference sequence). Between the trimmed V and J ends, which lost 4 bases and 6 bases, there was a span of 14 bases. The CDR3 has 13 residues. The CDR3 region is CASSLTIGGEQYF. DNA of the CDR3: TGTGCCAGCAGCCTCACCATCGGTGGCGAGCAGTACTTC.

This clone was seen a single time. The chain has TRBV2 and TRBJ2-3; 7 bases align to TRBD1. The germline V gene encodes CDR1 SNHLY and CDR2 FYNNEI. This CDR3 comprises 15 residues. Unmatched junction bases numbered 9, after V lost 6 bases and J lost 3 bases. The CDR3 loop reads CASSDLTGMTDTQYF. The DNA of the CDR3 is TGTGCCAGCAGCGATCTGACAGGGATGACAGATACGCAGTATTTT.

This rearrangement joins TRBV27 to TRBJ1-6; 8 positions agree with TRBD1. The germline CDR1 and CDR2 sequences are MNHEY and SMNVEV (reference sequence). Unmatched junction bases numbered 5, after V lost 4 bases and J lost 9 bases. This CDR3 has 14 residues. Written as DNA, the CDR3 is TGTGCCAGCAGTTCGGACAGGGAAATTTCACCCCTCCACTTT. Translation gives CASSSDREISPLHF.

The chain carries TRBV7-3 and TRBJ2-1, with 9 bases lining up with TRBD2. Unmatched junction bases numbered 1, after V lost 1 base and J lost 6 bases. CDR3 length: 14 amino acids. CDR1 is SGHTA and CDR2 is FQGTGA in the germline V gene. CDR3 amino acids: CASSLSGGANEQFF. For the CDR3, the DNA is TGTGCCAGCAGCTTAAGCGGGGGGGCCAATGAGCAGTTCTTC.

The sample holds one count of this clone. V is TRBV7-2 and J is TRBJ2-3, with 7 bases that match TRBD1. This CDR3 contains 15 residues. The V gene end was trimmed by 5 bases and the J gene end by 4 bases; junction bases not matched to a gene: 9. Per germline, CDR1 SGHTA and CDR2 FQGNSA. The CDR3 spells CASSRNRGDADTQYF. As DNA, the CDR3 is TGTGCCAGCAGCCGAAACAGGGGTGACGCAGATACGCAGTATTTT.

The rearrangement uses TRBV9 and TRBJ2-7; D unclear. CDR1 and CDR2 (germline): SGDLS, YYNGEE. This CDR3 comprises 15 residues. V was cut by 1 base and J by 0 bases, with 11 bases left in between. The CDR3 sequence: CASSVSPSLSYEQYF. In nucleotides, the CDR3 is TGTGCCAGCAGCGTATCTCCCTCTCTCTCCTACGAGCAGTACTTC. The full variable domain, its missing parts supplied by reference TRBV9 and TRBJ2-7, is DSGVTQTPKHLITATGQRVTLRCSPRSGDLSVYWYQQSLDQGLQFLIQYYNGEERAKGNILERFSAQQFPDLHSELNLSSLELGDSALYFCASSVSPSLSYEQYFGPGTRLTVT.

The chain joins TRBV10-3 to TRBJ1-3; D might be TRBD1 (6 bases). The germline V gene encodes CDR1 ENHRY and CDR2 SYGVKD. V lost 3 bases to trimming and J lost 0 bases, with 15 bases between them. CDR3 size: 17 residues. CDR3 coding DNA: TGTGCCATCAGTGAAGGGGGGGAACTGGTCTCTGGAAACACCATATATTTT. It encodes CAISEGGELVSGNTIYF.